This T cell receptor (beta chain) is from a study of neoadjuvant anti-PD-1 for oral cavity cancer. The time point here: after neoadjuvant nivolumab, at surgical resection. Measured with immunoSEQ multiplex PCR; TCRdb has only the in-frame clones, and not every one. The sample has almost 8,500 clones; roughly 74% are singletons. CDR3 size: 15 residues. Germline CDR1 reads MGHRA; CDR2 reads YSYEKL. V lost 4 bases, J lost 0 bases, and 13 bases lay in between. Here the sequenced sample was PBMCs, taken after nivolumab (anti-PD-1) treatment. The receptor comes from a person between 40 and 85 years old with oral cavity squamous cell carcinoma. This chain links TRBV4-1 with TRBJ2-7; D remains ambiguous. CDR3 coding DNA: TGCGCCAGCAGCCTTGACGCGTGGAGCTCCTACGAGCAGTACTTC. Amino acids: CASSLDAWSSYEQYF.